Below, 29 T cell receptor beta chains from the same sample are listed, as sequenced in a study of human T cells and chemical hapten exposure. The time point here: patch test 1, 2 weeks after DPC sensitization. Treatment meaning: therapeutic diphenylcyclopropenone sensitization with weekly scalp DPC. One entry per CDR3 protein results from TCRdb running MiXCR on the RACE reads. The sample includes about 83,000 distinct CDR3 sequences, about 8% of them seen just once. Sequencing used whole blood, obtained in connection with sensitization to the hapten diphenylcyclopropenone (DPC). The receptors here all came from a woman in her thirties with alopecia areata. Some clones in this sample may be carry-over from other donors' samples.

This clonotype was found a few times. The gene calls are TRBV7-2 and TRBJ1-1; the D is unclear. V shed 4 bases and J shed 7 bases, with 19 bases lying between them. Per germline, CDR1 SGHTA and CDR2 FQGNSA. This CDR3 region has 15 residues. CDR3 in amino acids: CASSSDKDPRGEAFF. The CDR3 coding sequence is TGTGCCAGCAGCTCCGACAAGGACCCACGGGGTGAAGCTTTCTTT.

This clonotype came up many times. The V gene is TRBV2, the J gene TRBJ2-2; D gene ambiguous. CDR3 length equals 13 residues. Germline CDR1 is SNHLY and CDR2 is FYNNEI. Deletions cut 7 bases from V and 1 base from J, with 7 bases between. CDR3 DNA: TGTGCCAGCACCCGAGAGAACACCGGGGAGCTGTTTTTT. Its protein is CASTRENTGELFF.

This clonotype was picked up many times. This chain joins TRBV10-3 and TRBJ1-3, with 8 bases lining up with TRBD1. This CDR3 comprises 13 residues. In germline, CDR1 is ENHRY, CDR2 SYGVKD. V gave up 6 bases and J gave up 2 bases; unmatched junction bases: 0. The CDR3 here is CAIRQGAGNTIYF. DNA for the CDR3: TGTGCCATCAGACAGGGGGCTGGAAACACCATATATTTT.

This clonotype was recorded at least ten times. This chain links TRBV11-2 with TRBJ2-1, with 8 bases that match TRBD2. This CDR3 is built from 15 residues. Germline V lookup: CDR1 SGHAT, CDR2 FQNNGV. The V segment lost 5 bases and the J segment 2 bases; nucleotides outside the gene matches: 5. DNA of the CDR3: TGTGCCAGCAGCCTTGGACTAGCCGCCTACAATGAGCAGTTCTTC. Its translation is CASSLGLAAYNEQFF.

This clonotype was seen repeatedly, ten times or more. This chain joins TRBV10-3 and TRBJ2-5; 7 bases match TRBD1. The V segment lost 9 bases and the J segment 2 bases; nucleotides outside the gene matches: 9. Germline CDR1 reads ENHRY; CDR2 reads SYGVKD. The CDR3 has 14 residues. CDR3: CAISWDSDQETQYF. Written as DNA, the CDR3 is TGTGCCATTTCCTGGGACAGCGATCAAGAGACCCAGTACTTC.

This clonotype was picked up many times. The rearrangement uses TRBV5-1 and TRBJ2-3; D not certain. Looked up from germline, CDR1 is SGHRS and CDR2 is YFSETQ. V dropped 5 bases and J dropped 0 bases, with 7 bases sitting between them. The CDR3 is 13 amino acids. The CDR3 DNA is TGCGCCAGCAGAGGGCCAAGCACAGATACGCAGTATTTT. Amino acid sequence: CASRGPSTDTQYF.

The CDR3 here is CASAPGANEQFF. CDR3 DNA: TGTGCCAGCGCCCCAGGGGCCAATGAGCAGTTCTTC. V is TRBV12-3 or TRBV12-4 and J is TRBJ2-1; D is possibly TRBD1 (6 bases). The V and J ends lost 8 bases and 6 bases respectively, with 11 bases between them. The CDR3 runs to 12 residues.

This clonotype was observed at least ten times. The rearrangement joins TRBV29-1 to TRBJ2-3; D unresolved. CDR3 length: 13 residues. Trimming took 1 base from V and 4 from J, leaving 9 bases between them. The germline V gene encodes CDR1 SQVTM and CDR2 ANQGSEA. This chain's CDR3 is CSVEVGVADTQYF. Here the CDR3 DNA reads TGCAGCGTTGAAGTAGGCGTGGCAGATACGCAGTATTTT.

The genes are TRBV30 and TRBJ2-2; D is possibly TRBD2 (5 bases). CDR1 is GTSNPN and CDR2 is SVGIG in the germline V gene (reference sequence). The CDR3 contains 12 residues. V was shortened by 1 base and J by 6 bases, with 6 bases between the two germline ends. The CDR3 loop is CAWSGGAGELFF. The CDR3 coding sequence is TGTGCCTGGAGTGGGGGAGCCGGGGAGCTGTTTTTT.

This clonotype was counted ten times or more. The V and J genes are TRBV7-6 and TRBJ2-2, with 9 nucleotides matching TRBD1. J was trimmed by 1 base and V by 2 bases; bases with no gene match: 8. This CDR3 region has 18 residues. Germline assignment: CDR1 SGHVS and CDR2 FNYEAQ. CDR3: CASSLRAPGQGNTGELFF. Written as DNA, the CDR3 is TGTGCCAGCAGCTTACGTGCGCCGGGACAGGGGAACACCGGGGAGCTGTTTTTT.

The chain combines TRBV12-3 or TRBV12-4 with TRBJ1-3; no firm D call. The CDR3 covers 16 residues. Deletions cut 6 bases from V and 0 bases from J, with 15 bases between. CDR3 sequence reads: CASREQLCSSGNTIYF. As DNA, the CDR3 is TGTGCCAGCAGGGAACAATTGTGTTCCTCTGGAAACACCATATATTTT.

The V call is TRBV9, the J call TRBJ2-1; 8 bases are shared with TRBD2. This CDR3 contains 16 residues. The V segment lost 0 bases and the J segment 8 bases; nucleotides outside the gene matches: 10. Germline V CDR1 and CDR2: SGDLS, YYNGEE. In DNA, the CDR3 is TGTGCCAGCAGCGTAGTGGTGTCGGGGGGGGTATATGAGCAGTTCTTC. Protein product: CASSVVVSGGVYEQFF.

CDR3 sequence (DNA): TGCGCCAGCAGCTTGGACCGGGGGGCGACCTATGGCTACACCTTC. Its translation: CASSLDRGATYGYTF. This chain links TRBV5-1 with TRBJ1-2, with D possibly matching TRBD1 (6 bases). Germline V gene data show CDR1 as SGHRS and CDR2 as YFSETQ. The V and J ends lost 0 bases and 4 bases respectively, with 13 bases between them. The CDR3 is 15 amino acids.

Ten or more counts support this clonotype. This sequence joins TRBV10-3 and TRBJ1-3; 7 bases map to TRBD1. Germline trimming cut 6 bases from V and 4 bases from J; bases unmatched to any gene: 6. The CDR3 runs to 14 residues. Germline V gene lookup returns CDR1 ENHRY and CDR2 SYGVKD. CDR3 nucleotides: TGTGCCATCAGAGACAGGGAAGTCGGAAACACCATATATTTT. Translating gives CAIRDREVGNTIYF.

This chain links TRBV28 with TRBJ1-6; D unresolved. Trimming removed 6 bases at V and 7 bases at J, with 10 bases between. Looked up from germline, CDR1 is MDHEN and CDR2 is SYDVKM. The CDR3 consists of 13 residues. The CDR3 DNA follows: TGTGCCAGCAGGGGCCTGGGGAATTCACCCCTCCACTTT. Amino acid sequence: CASRGLGNSPLHF.

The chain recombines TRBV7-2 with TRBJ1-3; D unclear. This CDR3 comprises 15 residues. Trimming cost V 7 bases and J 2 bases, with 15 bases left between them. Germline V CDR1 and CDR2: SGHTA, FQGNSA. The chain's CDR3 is CASTVSLGAGNTIYF. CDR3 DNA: TGTGCCAGCACCGTCTCCCTGGGAGCTGGAAACACCATATATTTT.

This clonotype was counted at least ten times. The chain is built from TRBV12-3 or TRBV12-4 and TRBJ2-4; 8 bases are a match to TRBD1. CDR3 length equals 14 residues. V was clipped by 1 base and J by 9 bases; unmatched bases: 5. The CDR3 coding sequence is TGTGCCAGCAGTTTAGAGTCAGGGGGCGTCATTCAGTACTTC. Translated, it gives CASSLESGGVIQYF.

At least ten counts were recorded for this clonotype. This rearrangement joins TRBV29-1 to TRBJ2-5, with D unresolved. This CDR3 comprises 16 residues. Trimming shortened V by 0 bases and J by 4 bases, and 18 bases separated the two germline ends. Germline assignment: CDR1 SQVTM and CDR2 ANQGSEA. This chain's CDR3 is CSVEDQGRRVGETQYF. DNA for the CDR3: TGCAGCGTTGAAGATCAAGGCCGCCGGGTGGGAGAGACCCAGTACTTC. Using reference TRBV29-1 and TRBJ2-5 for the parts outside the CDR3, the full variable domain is SAVISQKPSRDICQRGTSLTIQCQVDSQVTMMFWYRQQPGQSLTLIATANQGSEATYESGFVIDKFPISRPNLTFSTLTVSNMSPEDSSIYLCSVEDQGRRVGETQYFGPGTRLLVL.

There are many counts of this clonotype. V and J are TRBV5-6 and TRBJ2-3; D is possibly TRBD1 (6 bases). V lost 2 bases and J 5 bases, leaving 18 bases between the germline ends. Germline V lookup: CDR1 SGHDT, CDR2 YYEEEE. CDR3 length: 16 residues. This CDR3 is CASSLQGLTIRDTQYF. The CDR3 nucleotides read TGTGCCAGCAGCTTACAGGGTCTGACGATTAGAGATACGCAGTATTTT.

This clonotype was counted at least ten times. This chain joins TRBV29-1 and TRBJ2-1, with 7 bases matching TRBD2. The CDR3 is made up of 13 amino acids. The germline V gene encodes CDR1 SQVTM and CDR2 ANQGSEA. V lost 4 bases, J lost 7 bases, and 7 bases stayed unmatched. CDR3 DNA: TGCAGCGTTGTAGGCGGGGGTTGGAATGAGCAGTTCTTC. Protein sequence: CSVVGGGWNEQFF.

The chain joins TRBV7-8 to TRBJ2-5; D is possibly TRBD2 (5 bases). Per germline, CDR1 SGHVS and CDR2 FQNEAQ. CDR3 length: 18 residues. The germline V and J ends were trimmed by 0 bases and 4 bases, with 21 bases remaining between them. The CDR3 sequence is CASSLAVGLAASPETQYF. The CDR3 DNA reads TGTGCCAGCAGCTTAGCGGTTGGGCTAGCAGCCTCCCCAGAGACCCAGTACTTC.

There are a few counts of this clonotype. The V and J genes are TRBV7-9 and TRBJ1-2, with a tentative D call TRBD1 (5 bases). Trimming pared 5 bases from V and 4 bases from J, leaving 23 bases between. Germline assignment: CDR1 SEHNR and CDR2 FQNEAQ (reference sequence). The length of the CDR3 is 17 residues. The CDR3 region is CASSPRPQGGGFYGYTF. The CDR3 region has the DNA TGTGCCAGCAGCCCGCGCCCCCAGGGAGGCGGTTTCTATGGCTACACCTTC.

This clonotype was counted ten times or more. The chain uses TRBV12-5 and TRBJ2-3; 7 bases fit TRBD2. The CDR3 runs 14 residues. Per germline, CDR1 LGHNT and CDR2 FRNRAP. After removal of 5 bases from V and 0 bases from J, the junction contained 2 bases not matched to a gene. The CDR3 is CASGGRGSTDTQYF. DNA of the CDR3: TGTGCTAGTGGTGGGCGGGGGAGCACAGATACGCAGTATTTT.

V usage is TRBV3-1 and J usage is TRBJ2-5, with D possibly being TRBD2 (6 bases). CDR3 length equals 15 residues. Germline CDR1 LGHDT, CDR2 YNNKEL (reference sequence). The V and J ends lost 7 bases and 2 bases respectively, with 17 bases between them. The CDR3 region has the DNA TGTGCCAGCACCCACCAAGGGCGGGGACAAGAGACCCAGTACTTC. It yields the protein CASTHQGRGQETQYF.

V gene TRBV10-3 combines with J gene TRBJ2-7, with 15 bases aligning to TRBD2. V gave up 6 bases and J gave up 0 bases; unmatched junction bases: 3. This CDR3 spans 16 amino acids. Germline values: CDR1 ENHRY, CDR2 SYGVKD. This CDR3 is CAIRGLAGGNSYEQYF. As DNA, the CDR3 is TGTGCCATCAGGGGACTAGCGGGGGGTAACTCCTACGAGCAGTACTTC.

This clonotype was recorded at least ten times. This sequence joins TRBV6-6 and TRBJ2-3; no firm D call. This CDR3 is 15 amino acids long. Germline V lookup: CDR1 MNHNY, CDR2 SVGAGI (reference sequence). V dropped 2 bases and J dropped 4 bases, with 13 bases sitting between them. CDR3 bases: TGTGCCAGCAGTTACCGGGCTCCCGACTCAGATACGCAGTATTTT. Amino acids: CASSYRAPDSDTQYF.

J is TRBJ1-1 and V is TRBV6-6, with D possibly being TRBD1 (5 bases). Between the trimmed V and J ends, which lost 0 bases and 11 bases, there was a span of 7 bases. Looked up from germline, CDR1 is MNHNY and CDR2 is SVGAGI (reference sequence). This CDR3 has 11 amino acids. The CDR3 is CASSYSGDAFF. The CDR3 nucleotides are TGTGCCAGCAGTTACTCAGGGGATGCTTTCTTT.

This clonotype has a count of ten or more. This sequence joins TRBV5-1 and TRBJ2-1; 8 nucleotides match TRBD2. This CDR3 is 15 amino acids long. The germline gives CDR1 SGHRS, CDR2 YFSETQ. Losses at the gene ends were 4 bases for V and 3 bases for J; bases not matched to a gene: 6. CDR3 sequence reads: CASSPSSGVYNEQFF. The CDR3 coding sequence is TGCGCCAGCAGCCCGAGTAGCGGGGTCTACAATGAGCAGTTCTTC.

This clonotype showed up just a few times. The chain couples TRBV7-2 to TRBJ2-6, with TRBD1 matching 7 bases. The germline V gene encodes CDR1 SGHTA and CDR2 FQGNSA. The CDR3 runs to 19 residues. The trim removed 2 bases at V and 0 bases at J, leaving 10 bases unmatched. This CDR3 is CASSLTGALTFSGANVLTF. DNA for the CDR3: TGTGCCAGCAGCTTAACAGGGGCGCTTACCTTCTCTGGGGCCAACGTCCTGACTTTC.